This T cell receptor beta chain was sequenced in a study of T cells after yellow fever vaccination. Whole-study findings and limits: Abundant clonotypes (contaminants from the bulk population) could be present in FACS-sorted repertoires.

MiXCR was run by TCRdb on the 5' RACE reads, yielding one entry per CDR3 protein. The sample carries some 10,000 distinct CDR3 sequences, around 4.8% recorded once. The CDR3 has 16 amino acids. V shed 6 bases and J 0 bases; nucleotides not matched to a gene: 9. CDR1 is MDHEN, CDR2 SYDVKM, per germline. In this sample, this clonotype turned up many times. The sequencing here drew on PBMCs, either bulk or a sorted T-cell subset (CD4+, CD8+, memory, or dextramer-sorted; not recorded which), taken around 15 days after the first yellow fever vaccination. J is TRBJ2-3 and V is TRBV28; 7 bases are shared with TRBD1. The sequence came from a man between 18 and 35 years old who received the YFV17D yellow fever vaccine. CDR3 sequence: CASRPPGQTSTDTQYF. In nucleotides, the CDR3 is TGTGCCAGCAGGCCGCCGGGACAGACTAGCACAGATACGCAGTATTTT.